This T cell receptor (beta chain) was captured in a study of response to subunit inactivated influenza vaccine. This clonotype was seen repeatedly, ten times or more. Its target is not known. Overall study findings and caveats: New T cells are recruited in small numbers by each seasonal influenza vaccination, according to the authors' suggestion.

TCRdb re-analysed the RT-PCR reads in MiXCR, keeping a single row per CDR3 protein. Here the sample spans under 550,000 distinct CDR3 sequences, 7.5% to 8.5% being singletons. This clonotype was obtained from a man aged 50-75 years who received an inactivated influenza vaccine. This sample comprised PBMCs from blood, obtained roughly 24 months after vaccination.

The CDR3 protein is CSVQRASGSGSGELFF. In DNA form, the CDR3 reads TGCAGCGTGCAAAGGGCCAGCGGGAGTGGCTCCGGGGAGCTGTTTTTT. The V call is TRBV29-1, the J call TRBJ2-2; 8 nucleotides match TRBD2. With 6 bases clipped from V and 6 bases from J, the junction kept 15 bases outside the gene matches. Germline CDR1 and CDR2: SQVTM and ANQGSEA. This CDR3 spans 16 amino acids.